This T cell receptor beta chain emerged from a study of identical twins. From the 5' RACE reads, TCRdb called clonotypes with MiXCR, one entry per CDR3 protein. The sample lists hundreds of thousands of distinct CDR3 sequences; approximately 7% were seen once. CDR3 length equals 14 residues. The germline V gene has CDR1 SEHNR and CDR2 FQNEAQ (reference sequence). Trimming shortened V by 6 bases and J by 2 bases, and 14 bases separated the two germline ends. This clonotype was observed many times. Its antigen is still unknown. Study-level findings and limits: Zero-insertion findings could be partly confounded by invariant cells (MAIT and iNKT cells).

This sample was also put to use in a study of yellow fever vaccine responses in identical twins.

The sequence was obtained from a woman between 18 and 30 years old in good health. Sequencing was done on a sample of memory (CD45RO+) T cells sorted from blood. This chain connects TRBV7-9 to TRBJ2-7; D might be TRBD1 (6 bases). The CDR3, as DNA: TGTGCCAGCAGACGTGACACAGGGACCTACGAGCAGTACGTC. Translating it yields CASRRDTGTYEQYV.